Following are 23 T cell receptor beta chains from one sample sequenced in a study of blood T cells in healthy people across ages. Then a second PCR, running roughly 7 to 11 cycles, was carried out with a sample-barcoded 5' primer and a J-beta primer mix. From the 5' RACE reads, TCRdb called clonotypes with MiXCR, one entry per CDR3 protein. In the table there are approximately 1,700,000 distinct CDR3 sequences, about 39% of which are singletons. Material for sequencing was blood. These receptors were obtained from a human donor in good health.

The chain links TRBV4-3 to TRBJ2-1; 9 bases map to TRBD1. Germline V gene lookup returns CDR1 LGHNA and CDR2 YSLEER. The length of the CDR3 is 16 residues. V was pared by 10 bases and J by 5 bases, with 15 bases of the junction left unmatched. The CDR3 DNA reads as TGCGCCACTTCTTTAAGCCGGGACAGGGAGAACAATGAGCAGTTCTTC. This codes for CATSLSRDRENNEQFF.

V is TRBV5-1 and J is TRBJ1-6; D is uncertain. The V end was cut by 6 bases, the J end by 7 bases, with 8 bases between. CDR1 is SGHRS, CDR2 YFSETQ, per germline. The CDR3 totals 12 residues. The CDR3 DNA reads TGCGCCAGCAAGCTTGGGAATTCACCCCTCCACTTT. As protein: CASKLGNSPLHF.

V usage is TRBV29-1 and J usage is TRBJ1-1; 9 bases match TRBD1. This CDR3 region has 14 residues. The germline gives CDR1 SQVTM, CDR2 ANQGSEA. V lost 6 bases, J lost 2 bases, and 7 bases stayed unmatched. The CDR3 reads CSVQVTGGNTEAFF. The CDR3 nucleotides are TGCAGCGTACAAGTCACAGGGGGCAACACTGAAGCTTTCTTT.

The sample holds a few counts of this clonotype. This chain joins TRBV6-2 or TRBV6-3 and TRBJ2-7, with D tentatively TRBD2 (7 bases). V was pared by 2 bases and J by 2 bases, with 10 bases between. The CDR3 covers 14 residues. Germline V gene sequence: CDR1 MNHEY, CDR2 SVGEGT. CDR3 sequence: CASSYGGATYEQYF. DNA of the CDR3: TGTGCCAGCAGTTACGGGGGGGCAACCTACGAGCAGTACTTC.

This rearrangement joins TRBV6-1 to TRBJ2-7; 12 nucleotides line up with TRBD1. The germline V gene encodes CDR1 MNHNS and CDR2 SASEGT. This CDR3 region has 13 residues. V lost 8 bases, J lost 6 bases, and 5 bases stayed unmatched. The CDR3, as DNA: TGTGCCAGCCTGGGACAGGGGGCTCTCGAGCAGTACTTC. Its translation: CASLGQGALEQYF.

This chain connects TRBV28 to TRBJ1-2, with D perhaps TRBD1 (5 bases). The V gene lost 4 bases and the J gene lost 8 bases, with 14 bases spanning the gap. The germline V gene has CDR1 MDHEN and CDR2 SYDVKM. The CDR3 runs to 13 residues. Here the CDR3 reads CASSSLGVPGYTF. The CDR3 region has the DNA TGTGCCAGCAGTTCACTAGGGGTACCGGGCTACACCTTC.

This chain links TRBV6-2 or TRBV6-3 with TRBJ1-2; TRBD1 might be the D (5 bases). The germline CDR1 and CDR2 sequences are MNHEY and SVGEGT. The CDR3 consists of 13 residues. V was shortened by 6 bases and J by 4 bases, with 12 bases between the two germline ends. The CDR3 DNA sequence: TGTGCCAGCAGCGAGGGGTTTGTCTATGGCTACACCTTC. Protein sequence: CASSEGFVYGYTF.

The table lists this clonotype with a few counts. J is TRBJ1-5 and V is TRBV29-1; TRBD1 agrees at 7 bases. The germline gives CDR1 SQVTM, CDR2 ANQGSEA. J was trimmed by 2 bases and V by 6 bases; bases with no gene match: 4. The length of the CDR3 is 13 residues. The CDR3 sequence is CSVRRGGNQPQHF. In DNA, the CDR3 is TGCAGCGTCCGCAGGGGGGGCAATCAGCCCCAGCATTTT.

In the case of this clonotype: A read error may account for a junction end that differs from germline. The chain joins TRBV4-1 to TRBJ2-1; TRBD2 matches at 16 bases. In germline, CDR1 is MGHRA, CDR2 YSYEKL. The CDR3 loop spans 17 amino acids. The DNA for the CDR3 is TGCACCAGCAGCCAAGATCTGGGACTAGCGGGGGGGCACGAGCAGTTCTTC. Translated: CTSSQDLGLAGGHEQFF.

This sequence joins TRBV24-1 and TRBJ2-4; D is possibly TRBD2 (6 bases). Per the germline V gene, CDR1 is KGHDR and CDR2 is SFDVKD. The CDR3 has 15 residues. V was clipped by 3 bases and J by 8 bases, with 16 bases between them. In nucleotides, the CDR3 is TGTGCCACCAGTGATCCAGGACTCGGGGGAGACATTCAGTACTTC. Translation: CATSDPGLGGDIQYF.

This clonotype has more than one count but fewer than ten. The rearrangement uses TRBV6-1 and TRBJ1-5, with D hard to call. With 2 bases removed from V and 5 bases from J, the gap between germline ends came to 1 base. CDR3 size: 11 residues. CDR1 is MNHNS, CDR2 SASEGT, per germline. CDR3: CASSEHQPQHF. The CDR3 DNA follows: TGTGCCAGCAGTGAACATCAGCCCCAGCATTTT.

The CDR3 here is CASSSKIGQGADTQYF. The CDR3 coding sequence is TGTGCCAGCAGCTCAAAGATAGGACAGGGGGCAGATACGCAGTATTTT. The chain employs TRBV7-8 and TRBJ2-3; TRBD1 agrees at 10 bases. CDR1 is SGHVS, CDR2 FQNEAQ, per germline. The J segment lost 4 bases and the V segment lost 4 bases, leaving 8 bases of the junction unmatched. The CDR3 is 16 amino acids.

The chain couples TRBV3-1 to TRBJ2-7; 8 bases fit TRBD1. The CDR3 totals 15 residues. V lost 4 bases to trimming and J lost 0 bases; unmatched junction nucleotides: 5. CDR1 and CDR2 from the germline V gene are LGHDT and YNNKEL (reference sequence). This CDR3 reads CASSPTTGVSYEQYF. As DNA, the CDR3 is TGTGCCAGCAGCCCGACGACAGGGGTCTCCTACGAGCAGTACTTC.

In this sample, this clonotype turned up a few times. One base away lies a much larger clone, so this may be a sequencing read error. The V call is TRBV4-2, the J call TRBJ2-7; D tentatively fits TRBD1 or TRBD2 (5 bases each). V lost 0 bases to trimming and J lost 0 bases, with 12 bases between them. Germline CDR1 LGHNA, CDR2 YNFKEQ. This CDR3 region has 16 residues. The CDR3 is CASSQELGDSSYEQYF. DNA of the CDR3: TGTGCCAGCAGCCAAGAGTTGGGGGATAGCTCCTACGAGCAGTACTTC.

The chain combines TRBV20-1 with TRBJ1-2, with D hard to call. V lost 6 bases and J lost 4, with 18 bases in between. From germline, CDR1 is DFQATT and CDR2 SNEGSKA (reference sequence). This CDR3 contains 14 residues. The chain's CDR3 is CSAPRQSWGYGYTF. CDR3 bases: TGCAGTGCCCCTCGCCAGTCGTGGGGCTATGGCTACACCTTC.

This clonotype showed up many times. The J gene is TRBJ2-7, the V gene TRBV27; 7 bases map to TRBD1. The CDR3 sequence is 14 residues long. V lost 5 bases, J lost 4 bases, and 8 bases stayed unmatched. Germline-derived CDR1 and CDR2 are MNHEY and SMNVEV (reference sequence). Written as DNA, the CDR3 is TGTGCCAGCAGTCCATGGACAGGAGGATACGAGCAGTACTTC. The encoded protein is CASSPWTGGYEQYF.

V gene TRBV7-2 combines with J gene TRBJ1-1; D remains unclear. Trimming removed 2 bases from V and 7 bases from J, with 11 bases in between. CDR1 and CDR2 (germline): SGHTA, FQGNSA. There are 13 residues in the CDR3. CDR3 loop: CASSLYDDLEAFF. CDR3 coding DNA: TGTGCCAGCAGCTTATACGACGACCTTGAAGCTTTCTTT.

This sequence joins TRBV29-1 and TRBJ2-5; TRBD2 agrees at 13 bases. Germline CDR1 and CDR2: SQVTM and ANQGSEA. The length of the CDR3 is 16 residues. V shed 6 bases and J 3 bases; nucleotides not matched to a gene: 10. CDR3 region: CSVTSGTSGVEETQYF. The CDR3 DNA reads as TGCAGCGTCACCTCCGGGACTAGCGGGGTTGAAGAGACCCAGTACTTC.

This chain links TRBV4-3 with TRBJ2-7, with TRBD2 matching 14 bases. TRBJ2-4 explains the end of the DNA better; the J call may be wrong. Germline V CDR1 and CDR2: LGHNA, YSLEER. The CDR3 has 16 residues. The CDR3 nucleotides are TGCGCCAGCAGCCATGGGACTAGCGGGGGTATAAACATTCAGTACTTC. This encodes CASSHGTSGGINIQYF.

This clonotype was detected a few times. The CDR3 bases are TGCGCCAGCAGCCAAGATCTTCGGGGCCTCTACGAGCAGTACTTC. Amino acids: CASSQDLRGLYEQYF. The rearrangement joins TRBV4-3 to TRBJ2-4, with D tentatively TRBD1 or TRBD2 (5 bases each). The J call is in doubt because the DNA end fits TRBJ2-7 better. The CDR3 totals 15 residues. Germline V lookup: CDR1 LGHNA, CDR2 YSLEER.

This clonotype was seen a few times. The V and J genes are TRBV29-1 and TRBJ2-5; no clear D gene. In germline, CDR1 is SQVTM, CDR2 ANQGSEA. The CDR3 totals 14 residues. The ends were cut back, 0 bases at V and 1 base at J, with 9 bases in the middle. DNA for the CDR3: TGCAGCGTTGAAGATTTAACTACCCAAGAGACCCAGTACTTC. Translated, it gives CSVEDLTTQETQYF. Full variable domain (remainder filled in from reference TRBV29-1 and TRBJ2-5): SAVISQKPSRDICQRGTSLTIQCQVDSQVTMMFWYRQQPGQSLTLIATANQGSEATYESGFVIDKFPISRPNLTFSTLTVSNMSPEDSSIYLCSVEDLTTQETQYFGPGTRLLVL.

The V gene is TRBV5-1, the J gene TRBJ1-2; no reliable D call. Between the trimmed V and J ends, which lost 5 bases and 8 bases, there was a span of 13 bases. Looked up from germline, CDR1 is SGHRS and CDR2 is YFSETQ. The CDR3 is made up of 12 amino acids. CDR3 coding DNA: TGCGCCAGCAGAATTGATAGCTCGGGCTACACCTTC. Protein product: CASRIDSSGYTF.

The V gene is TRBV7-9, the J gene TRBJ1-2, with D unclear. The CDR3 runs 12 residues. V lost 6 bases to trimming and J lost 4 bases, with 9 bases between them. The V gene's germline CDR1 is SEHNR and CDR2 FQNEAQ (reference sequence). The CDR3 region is CASRLRPYGYTF. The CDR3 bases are TGTGCCAGCAGGTTGCGTCCCTATGGCTACACCTTC.